The next 21 T cell receptor beta chains were all read from a single sample in a study of T cells after yellow fever vaccination. Each CDR3 protein gets one entry after TCRdb re-called the 5' RACE reads with MiXCR. This sample has 500,000 to 550,000 distinct CDR3 sequences, with around a fifth found just once. The starting material was PBMCs, obtained approximately 20 days after the first yellow fever vaccination. The receptors derive from a man between 18 and 29 years old who received the YFV17D yellow fever vaccine.

This clonotype was observed a handful of times. This sequence joins TRBV12-3 or TRBV12-4 and TRBJ2-2, with TRBD1 identical over 7 bases. The CDR3 length is 15 residues. The junction had 9 bases not matched to a gene; V was cut back by 5 bases and J by 6 bases. CDR3 sequence reads: CASSLRQGRAGELFF. As DNA, the CDR3 is TGTGCCAGCAGTCTCCGACAGGGCCGGGCCGGGGAGCTGTTTTTT.

CDR3 sequence: CASSQGARELFF. DNA for the CDR3: TGTGCCAGCAGCCAAGGGGCCCGGGAGCTGTTTTTT. The genes are TRBV3-1 and TRBJ2-2; D not resolved. Germline-derived CDR1 and CDR2 are LGHDT and YNNKEL (reference sequence). Trimming took off 1 base at V and 9 bases at J, with 6 bases between the two ends. This CDR3 spans 12 amino acids.

The CDR3 bases are TGCGCCAGCAGCTTGGACATGGGACAGGGGTTGAATGAGCAGTTCTTC. Amino acids: CASSLDMGQGLNEQFF. The genes are TRBV5-1 and TRBJ2-1; 10 bases align to TRBD1. Germline V gene sequence: CDR1 SGHRS, CDR2 YFSETQ. Trimming removed 0 bases from V and 7 bases from J; junction bases left unmatched: 7. The CDR3 has 16 residues.

This clonotype was found a few times. V and J are TRBV6-1 and TRBJ1-4; D gene uncertain. The CDR3 contains 14 residues. V lost 6 bases and J 0 bases, leaving 8 bases between the germline ends. CDR1 is MNHNS, CDR2 SASEGT, per germline. The CDR3 bases are TGTGCCAGCAGGAAAGTTGCAACTAATGAAAAACTGTTTTTT. Amino acids: CASRKVATNEKLFF.

This clonotype was seen more than once but under ten times. DNA for the CDR3: TGTGCCAGCAGCCGGCGTGGACAGGGGAAAATAGATGGCTACACCTTC. It is translated as CASSRRGQGKIDGYTF. This sequence joins TRBV5-6 and TRBJ1-2, with TRBD1 identical over 9 bases. The CDR3 contains 16 residues. Trimming at V came to 4 bases and at J to 6 bases, leaving 13 bases not matched to a gene. Germline V gives CDR1 SGHDT, CDR2 YYEEEE.

In its sample, this clonotype was seen a few times. The rearrangement uses TRBV12-3 or TRBV12-4 and TRBJ2-7; D is unresolved. CDR3 size: 14 residues. V was trimmed by 5 bases and J by 0 bases, leaving 11 bases between them. The CDR3 DNA reads as TGTGCCAGCAGTCACCGTTTGGTCTCCTACGAGCAGTACTTC. It is translated as CASSHRLVSYEQYF.

This clonotype has more than one count but fewer than ten. The chain uses TRBV5-1 and TRBJ2-7; D may be TRBD1 (6 bases). V lost 3 bases and J lost 0, with 13 bases in between. From germline, CDR1 is SGHRS and CDR2 YFSETQ. The CDR3 is 15 amino acids. In nucleotides, the CDR3 is TGCGCCAGCAGCTCGACAGGACTCCCCTCCTACGAGCAGTACTTC. Its protein product is CASSSTGLPSYEQYF.

In the case of this clonotype: At one of its ends the junction is not consistent with the germline gene, which may arise from a read error. V and J are TRBV12-3 or TRBV12-4 and TRBJ1-2; the D gene is possibly TRBD1 (6 bases). This CDR3 is built from 17 residues. CDR3 in amino acids: CASHSTDMTGSNHGYTF. The CDR3 DNA follows: TGTGCCAGCCACTCTACCGATATGACAGGATCTAACCATGGCTACACCTTC.

The table lists this clonotype with a few counts. The rearrangement uses TRBV11-2 and TRBJ2-5; D might be TRBD2 (7 bases). The CDR3 is 15 residues long. Trimming removed 6 bases from V and 3 bases from J, with 17 bases in between. The V gene's germline CDR1 is SGHAT and CDR2 FQNNGV. The CDR3 nucleotides are TGTGCCAGCAGTTCCGGAAGGGGGGGCGAAGAGACCCAGTACTTC. Its translation is CASSSGRGGEETQYF. Full variable domain (outside the CDR3, taken from reference TRBV11-2 and TRBJ2-5): EAGVAQSPRYKIIEKRQSVAFWCNPISGHATLYWYQQILGQGPKLLIQFQNNGVVDDSQLPKDRFSAERLKGVDSTLKIQPAKLEDSAVYLCASSSGRGGEETQYFGPGTRLLVL.

This clonotype was counted between two and nine times. This rearrangement joins TRBV24-1 to TRBJ1-2; D is possibly TRBD1 (5 bases). Trimming removed 3 bases at V and 0 bases at J, with 13 bases between. The CDR3 is 16 residues long. CDR1 and CDR2 (germline): KGHDR, SFDVKD. DNA of the CDR3: TGTGCCACCAGTGATGCCGGGACGGCTTCTAACTATGGCTACACCTTC. Its translation is CATSDAGTASNYGYTF.

This clonotype came up a few times. The V call is TRBV7-2, the J call TRBJ1-5; no reliable D call. This CDR3 is 17 amino acids long. CDR1 and CDR2 from the germline V gene are SGHTA and FQGNSA. Trimming left V 2 bases short and J 0 bases short, with 14 bases between. The CDR3 nucleotides are TGTGCCAGCAGCTTAATGGGCGCCCTGGGTAGCAATCAGCCCCAGCATTTT. Translation: CASSLMGALGSNQPQHF.

The chain employs TRBV18 and TRBJ2-3; 11 bases are a match to TRBD2. CDR1 is KGHSH, CDR2 LQKENI, per germline. The CDR3 runs to 17 residues. The V gene end was trimmed by 6 bases and the J gene end by 3 bases; junction bases not matched to a gene: 11. This chain's CDR3 is CASSPGTSGSGTDTQYF. The CDR3 region has the DNA TGTGCCAGCTCCCCCGGGACTAGCGGCAGTGGGACAGATACGCAGTATTTT.

This clonotype was found a few times. The rearrangement links TRBV5-1 to TRBJ2-7; 9 nucleotides agree with TRBD1. Trimming at V came to 4 bases and at J to 3 bases, leaving 5 bases not matched to a gene. The CDR3 spans 14 residues. Germline V gives CDR1 SGHRS, CDR2 YFSETQ. CDR3 region: CASSVRDRDYEQYF. The CDR3 DNA reads as TGCGCCAGCAGCGTCCGGGACAGGGACTACGAGCAGTACTTC.

V is TRBV27 and J is TRBJ2-3; no clear D. V was pared by 0 bases and J by 2 bases, with 9 bases between. The V gene's germline CDR1 is MNHEY and CDR2 SMNVEV (reference sequence). The CDR3 loop spans 15 amino acids. The CDR3 reads CASSLSVQNTDTQYF. The CDR3 DNA reads TGTGCCAGCAGTTTATCTGTACAGAACACAGATACGCAGTATTTT.

This clonotype was seen a few times. The chain joins TRBV4-1 to TRBJ2-3, with 10 nucleotides matching TRBD2. In germline, CDR1 is MGHRA, CDR2 YSYEKL. V shed 2 bases, J shed 2 bases, and the junction held 10 bases outside the gene matches. The CDR3 totals 18 residues. The CDR3 spells CASSQQIWTSGLTDTQYF. Written as DNA, the CDR3 is TGCGCCAGCAGCCAACAAATTTGGACTAGCGGACTCACAGATACGCAGTATTTT.

Written as DNA, the CDR3 is TGTGCCACCAGGGGAGGGGTCTACAATGAGCAGTTCTTC. This sequence encodes CATRGGVYNEQFF. V usage is TRBV24-1 and J usage is TRBJ2-1; 7 nucleotides agree with TRBD2. CDR3 length equals 13 residues. The germline gives CDR1 KGHDR, CDR2 SFDVKD. The junction had 2 bases not matched to a gene; V was cut back by 7 bases and J by 3 bases.

This clonotype was seen at least ten times. The CDR3 nucleotides read TGTGCCAGCAGTTTAGGACAGATCAATCAGCCCCAGCATTTT. Translating it yields CASSLGQINQPQHF. J is TRBJ1-5 and V is TRBV12-3 or TRBV12-4, with a possible D match to TRBD1 (5 bases). Trimming took 1 base from V and 3 from J, leaving 7 bases between them. CDR3 length equals 14 residues.

This clonotype has only a few counts. This chain links TRBV2 with TRBJ2-1; 11 nucleotides match TRBD2. Germline CDR1 reads SNHLY; CDR2 reads FYNNEI. The CDR3 contains 16 residues. V gave up 10 bases and J gave up 6 bases; unmatched junction bases: 14. CDR3 in DNA: TGTGCCACCTATGGCCTAGCGGGGGGCAGTCGCAATGAGCAGTTCTTC. It translates to CATYGLAGGSRNEQFF.

The V call is TRBV11-2, the J call TRBJ1-5, with D unresolved. The germline V and J ends were trimmed by 1 base and 3 bases, with 4 bases remaining between them. In germline, CDR1 is SGHAT, CDR2 FQNNGV. This CDR3 contains 13 residues. The DNA for the CDR3 is TGTGCCAGCAGCTTAGCTTACAATCAGCCCCAGCATTTT. Protein: CASSLAYNQPQHF.

The rearrangement uses TRBV5-1 and TRBJ2-1, with 7 bases aligning to TRBD2. This CDR3 spans 16 amino acids. The junction had 11 bases not matched to a gene; V was cut back by 4 bases and J by 4 bases. Germline-derived CDR1 and CDR2 are SGHRS and YFSETQ. This chain's CDR3 is CASSPGLAALYNEQFF. CDR3 in DNA: TGCGCCAGCAGCCCAGGTCTAGCGGCGCTGTACAATGAGCAGTTCTTC.

A few counts support this clonotype. V and J are TRBV10-3 and TRBJ2-2; 9 bases map to TRBD2. The CDR3 runs to 15 residues. Germline V gene data show CDR1 as ENHRY and CDR2 as SYGVKD. V was clipped by 5 bases and J by 0 bases; unmatched bases: 1. The DNA for the CDR3 is TGTGCCATCAGTCGACTAGCGGCGAACACCGGGGAGCTGTTTTTT. Translation gives CAISRLAANTGELFF.